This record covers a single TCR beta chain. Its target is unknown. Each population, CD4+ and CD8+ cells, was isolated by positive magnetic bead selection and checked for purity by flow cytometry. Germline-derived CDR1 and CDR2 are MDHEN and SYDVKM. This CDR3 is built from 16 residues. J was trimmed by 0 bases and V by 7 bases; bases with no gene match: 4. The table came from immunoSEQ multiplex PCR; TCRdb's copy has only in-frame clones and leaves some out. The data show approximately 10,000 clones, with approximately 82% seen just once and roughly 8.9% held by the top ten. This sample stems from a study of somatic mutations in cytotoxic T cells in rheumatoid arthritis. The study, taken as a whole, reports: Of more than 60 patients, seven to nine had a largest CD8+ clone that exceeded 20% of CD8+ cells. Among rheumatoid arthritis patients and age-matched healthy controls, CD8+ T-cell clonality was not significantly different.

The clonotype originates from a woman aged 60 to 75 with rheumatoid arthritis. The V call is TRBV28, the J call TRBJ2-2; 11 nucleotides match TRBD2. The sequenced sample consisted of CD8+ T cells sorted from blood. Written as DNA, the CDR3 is TGTGCCAGCATTATTAGCGGGAGGGCGAACACCGGGGAGCTGTTTTTT. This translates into CASIISGRANTGELFF.